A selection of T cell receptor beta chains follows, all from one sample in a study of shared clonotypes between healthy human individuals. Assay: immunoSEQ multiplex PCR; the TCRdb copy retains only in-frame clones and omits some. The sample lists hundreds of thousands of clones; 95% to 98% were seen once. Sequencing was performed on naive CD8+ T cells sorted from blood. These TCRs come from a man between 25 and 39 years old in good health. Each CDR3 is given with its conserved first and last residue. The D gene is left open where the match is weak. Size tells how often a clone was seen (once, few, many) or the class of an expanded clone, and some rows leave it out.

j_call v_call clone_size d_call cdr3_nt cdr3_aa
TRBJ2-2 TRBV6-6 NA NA TGTGCCAGCAGTTACTCGGCTACGCGCCACACCGGGGAGCTGTTTTTT CASSYSATRHTGELFF
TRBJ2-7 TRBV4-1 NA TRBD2 TGCGCCAGCAGCCAAGAACCCCCGGTTGGGGGAGGGCCGTACGAGCAGTACTTC CASSQEPPVGGGPYEQYF
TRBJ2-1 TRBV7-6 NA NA TGTGCCAGCTCCGCGGGTAGTGGGAGAATCCTCAATGAGCAGTTCTTC CASSAGSGRILNEQFF
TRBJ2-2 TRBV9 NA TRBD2 TGTGCCAGCAGCGTAGTCGACCCCACTAGCGGGGGGAACACCGGGGAGCTGTTTTTT CASSVVDPTSGGNTGELFF
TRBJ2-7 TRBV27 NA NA TGTGCCAGCAGTTCTGGGGGCGCCTACGAGCAGTACTTC CASSSGGAYEQYF
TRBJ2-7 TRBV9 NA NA TGTGCCAGCAGCGATACGGGACTCGGAGACATCGAGCAGTACTTC CASSDTGLGDIEQYF
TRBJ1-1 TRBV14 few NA TGTGCCAGCAGCCAAGGTCGTCTCCGCCAGGGCACTGAAGCTTTCTTT CASSQGRLRQGTEAFF
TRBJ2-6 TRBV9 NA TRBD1 TGTGCCAGCAGCGTAGATGGGGACGTGGGACAGGTCTTATCTGGGGCCAACGTCCTGACTTTC CASSVDGDVGQVLSGANVLTF
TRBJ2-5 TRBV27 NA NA TGTGCCAGCAGTCCCTACTTGGACTCGGAGACCCAGTACTTC CASSPYLDSETQYF
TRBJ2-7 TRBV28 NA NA TGTGCCAGCAGGGAGACAGGCCGTGGGCAGTCCTACGAGCAGTACTTC CASRETGRGQSYEQYF
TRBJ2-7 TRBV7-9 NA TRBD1 TGTGCCAGCAGCTGGGACAGGGCCTACGAGCAGTACTTC CASSWDRAYEQYF
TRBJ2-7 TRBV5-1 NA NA TGCGCCAGCAGCTTGAACAGCCTGGTCTCCTACGAGCAGTACTTC CASSLNSLVSYEQYF
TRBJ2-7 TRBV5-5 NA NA TGTGCCAGCAGCTTTGGCTTTTCCTACGAGCAGTACTTC CASSFGFSYEQYF
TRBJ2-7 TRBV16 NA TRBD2 TGTGCCAGCAGCCAACGTAGCGGGACGGCCTACGAGCAGTACTTC CASSQRSGTAYEQYF
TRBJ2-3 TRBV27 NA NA TGTGCCAGCAGTTTTTGGGCGGAGGTCACAGATACGCAGTATTTT CASSFWAEVTDTQYF
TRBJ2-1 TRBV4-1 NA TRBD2 TGCGCCAGCAGCCAACAAATGGGGACTAGCGGGATTTTTGAGCAGTTCTTC CASSQQMGTSGIFEQFF
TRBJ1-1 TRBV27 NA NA TGTGCCAGCAGTCCGCAGGGTTGGGCTGAAGCTTTCTTT CASSPQGWAEAFF